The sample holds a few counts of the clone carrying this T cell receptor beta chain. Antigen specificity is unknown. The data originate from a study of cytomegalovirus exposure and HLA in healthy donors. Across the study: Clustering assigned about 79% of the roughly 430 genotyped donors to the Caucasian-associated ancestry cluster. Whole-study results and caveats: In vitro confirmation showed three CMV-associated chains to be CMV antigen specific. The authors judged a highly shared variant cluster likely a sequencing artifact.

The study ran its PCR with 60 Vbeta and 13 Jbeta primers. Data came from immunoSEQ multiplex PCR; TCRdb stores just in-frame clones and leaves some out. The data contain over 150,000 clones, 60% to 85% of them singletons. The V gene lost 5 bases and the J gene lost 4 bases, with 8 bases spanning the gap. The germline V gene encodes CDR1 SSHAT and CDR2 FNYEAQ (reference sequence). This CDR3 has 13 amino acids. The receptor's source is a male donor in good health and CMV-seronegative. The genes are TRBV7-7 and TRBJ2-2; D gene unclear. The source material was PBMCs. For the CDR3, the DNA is TGTGCCAGCAGCCCCCCCCGCACCGGGGAGCTGTTTTTT. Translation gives CASSPPRTGELFF. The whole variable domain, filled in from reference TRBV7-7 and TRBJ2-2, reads GAGVSQSPRYKVTKRGQDVTLRCDPISSHATLYWYQQALGQGPEFLTYFNYEAQPDKSGLPSDRFSAERPEGSISTLTIQRTEQRDSAMYRCASSPPRTGELFFGEGSRLTVL.